Only one count was recorded for the clone carrying this T cell receptor (beta chain). Its antigen is not identified. The data were taken from a study of cytomegalovirus exposure and HLA in healthy donors. The PCR had 60 Vbeta and 13 Jbeta primers. Data came from immunoSEQ multiplex PCR; TCRdb stores just in-frame clones and leaves some out. The repertoire holds 150,000 to 200,000 clones, with 82% as singletons. CDR3 length: 12 residues. The germline CDR1 and CDR2 sequences are MDHEN and SYDVKM. V shed 6 bases and J shed 6 bases, with 11 bases lying between them. Study-level findings and limits: The presence/absence work took it that sequencing depth was about the same across donors. Prediction of most subjects' HLA-A and HLA-B alleles by TCR beta sequences was reportedly accurate. Investigators reported about 160 TCR beta chains as tied to cytomegalovirus.

Sequenced: PBMCs. The TCR sequence derives from a girl between 10 and 17 years old in good health and CMV-seropositive. The V call is TRBV28, the J call TRBJ1-2; D perhaps matches TRBD1 (6 bases). CDR3 sequence: CASRQGFDGYTF. The CDR3 bases are TGTGCCAGCAGACAGGGTTTCGATGGCTACACCTTC.